This T cell receptor (beta chain) was sequenced in a study of cytomegalovirus exposure and HLA in healthy donors. Findings and limits, study-wide: An observed cluster of highly shared sequence variants was recorded as a likely sequencing artifact. Presence/absence analysis assumed near-uniform sequencing depth across donors. In a later analysis, CMV-associated beta chains were mostly HLA-associated, it appeared.

This clone was counted once. What it recognizes is unknown. In the PCR, 60 Vbeta and 13 Jbeta primers were used. TCRdb's copy holds only in-frame clones and misses some; the assay was immunoSEQ multiplex PCR. The sample has some 160,000 clones, about four fifths seen once. Those who donated were healthy bone marrow donors. The CDR3 runs to 15 residues. The germline gives CDR1 SEHNR, CDR2 FQNEAQ (reference sequence). Deletions cut 4 bases from V and 7 bases from J, with 17 bases between. The receptor's source is a woman aged 45 to 65 in good health and CMV-seronegative. The chain employs TRBV7-9 and TRBJ2-4; D perhaps matches TRBD2 (7 bases). Input material: PBMCs. The CDR3 is CASSSPRGAGNIQYF. Written as DNA, the CDR3 is TGTGCCAGCAGCTCTCCTCGGGGGGCGGGGAACATTCAGTACTTC.